This entry concerns a single TCR beta chain. The record originates from a study of cytomegalovirus exposure and HLA in healthy donors. In the PCR, 60 Vbeta and 13 Jbeta primers were used. Using immunoSEQ multiplex PCR, the repertoire was profiled, and TCRdb retains in-frame clones only, with some absent. The sample lists 95,000 to 100,000 clones; around four fifths were seen once. CDR1 MNHEY and CDR2 SVGAGI come from the germline V gene. Trimming pared 0 bases from V and 2 bases from J, leaving 14 bases between. The CDR3 is 16 residues long. Donors had nominal health at sampling but likely had unrecorded immune exposures.

The J gene is TRBJ2-7, the V gene TRBV6-5; D perhaps matches TRBD1 (5 bases). Sequencing used PBMCs. The receptor's source is a man in his forties in good health and CMV-seronegative. For the CDR3, the DNA is TGTGCCAGCAGTTACTCGGGGCGGCCTGCAACCTACGAGCAGTACTTC. Translated, it gives CASSYSGRPATYEQYF.